This entry lists 5 T cell receptor beta chains sequenced from one sample in a study of cytomegalovirus exposure and HLA in healthy donors. The primer mix had 60 Vbeta and 13 Jbeta primers. Using immunoSEQ multiplex PCR, the repertoire was profiled, and TCRdb retains in-frame clones only, with some absent. Of more than 150,000 clones in the sample, approximately 82% were seen once. The sequenced sample was PBMCs. These TCRs come from a young woman in good health and CMV-seropositive.

The chain combines TRBV5-1 with TRBJ1-1; 8 nucleotides match TRBD1. Germline V gene lookup returns CDR1 SGHRS and CDR2 YFSETQ. Trimming took 1 base from V and 7 from J; bases not matched to a gene: 3. CDR3 length equals 13 residues. The CDR3 DNA reads TGCGCCAGCAGCTTGACAGGGGGGGTTGAAGCTTTCTTT. It is translated as CASSLTGGVEAFF.

The chain employs TRBV11-2 and TRBJ1-6; 8 nucleotides agree with TRBD1. The CDR3 length is 16 residues. V gave up 6 bases and J gave up 9 bases; unmatched junction bases: 13. CDR1 and CDR2 (germline): SGHAT, FQNNGV. The CDR3 nucleotides read TGTGCCAGCAGGCACACGCATCAGGGGGCGGGTTCACCCCTCCACTTT. Protein sequence: CASRHTHQGAGSPLHF.

The table lists this clone with a count of one. The chain is built from TRBV30 and TRBJ2-6, with D possibly being TRBD1 (6 bases). V was trimmed by 3 bases and J by 4 bases, leaving 13 bases between them. This CDR3 is built from 15 residues. The germline gives CDR1 GTSNPN, CDR2 SVGIG (reference sequence). CDR3 sequence: CAWRRNRAGANVLTF. The CDR3 nucleotides read TGTGCCTGGAGGAGAAACAGGGCGGGGGCCAACGTCCTGACTTTC.

The chain is built from TRBV2 and TRBJ2-3, with 8 bases aligning to TRBD2. The CDR3 runs to 15 residues. J lost 4 bases, V lost 6 bases, and 9 bases had no gene match. Germline CDR1 reads SNHLY; CDR2 reads FYNNEI. CDR3 nucleotides: TGTGCCAGCAGGGGCGGCGGGGGGACCTCAGATACGCAGTATTTT. Translated, it gives CASRGGGGTSDTQYF.

The J gene is TRBJ1-1, the V gene TRBV21-1; the D call of TRBD1 is as the table states it, not checked on the DNA. TRBV21-1 is deemed a pseudogene. The CDR3 runs to 16 residues. CDR3 DNA: TGTGCCAGCAGCAAAGGAGGGGACAGGTTGAACACTGAAGCTTTCTTT. It codes for CASSKGGDRLNTEAFF.